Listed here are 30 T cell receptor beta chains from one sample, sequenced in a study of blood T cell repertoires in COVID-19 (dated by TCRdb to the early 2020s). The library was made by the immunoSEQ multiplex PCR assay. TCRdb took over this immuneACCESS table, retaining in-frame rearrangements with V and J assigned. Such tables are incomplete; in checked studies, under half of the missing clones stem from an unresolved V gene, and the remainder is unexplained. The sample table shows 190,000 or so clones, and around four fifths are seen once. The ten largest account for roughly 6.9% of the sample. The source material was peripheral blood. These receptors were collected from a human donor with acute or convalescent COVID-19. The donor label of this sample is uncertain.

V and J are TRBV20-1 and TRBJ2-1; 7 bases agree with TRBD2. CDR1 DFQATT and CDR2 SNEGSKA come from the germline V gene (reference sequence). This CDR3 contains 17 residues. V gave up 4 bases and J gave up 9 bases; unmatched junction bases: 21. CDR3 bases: TGCAGTGCTAATGATCCCTCGACTAGCTCTACGGGGGGTGAGCAGTTCTTC. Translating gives CSANDPSTSSTGGEQFF.

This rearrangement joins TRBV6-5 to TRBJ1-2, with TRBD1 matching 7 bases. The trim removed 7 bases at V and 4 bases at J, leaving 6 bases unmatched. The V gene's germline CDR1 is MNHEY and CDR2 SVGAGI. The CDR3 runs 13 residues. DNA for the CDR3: TGTGCCAGCACACTGGGACAGACCTATGGCTACACCTTC. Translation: CASTLGQTYGYTF.

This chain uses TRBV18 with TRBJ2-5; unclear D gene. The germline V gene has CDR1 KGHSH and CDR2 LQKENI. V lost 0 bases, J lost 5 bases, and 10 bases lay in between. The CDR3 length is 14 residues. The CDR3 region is CASSPPFGLETQYF. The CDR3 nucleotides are TGTGCCAGCTCACCACCGTTCGGGTTGGAGACCCAGTACTTC. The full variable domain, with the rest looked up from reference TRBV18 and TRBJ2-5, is NAGVMQNPRHLVRRRGQEARLRCSPMKGHSHVYWYRQLPEEGLKFMVYLQKENIIDESGMPKERFSAEFPKEGPSILRIQQVVRGDSAAYFCASSPPFGLETQYFGPGTRLLVL.

CDR3 sequence: CASSSTVNTEAFF. In DNA, the CDR3 is TGTGCCAGCAGCTCAACAGTGAACACTGAAGCTTTCTTT. This sequence joins TRBV11-1 and TRBJ1-1; D is unclear. The CDR3 contains 13 residues. Germline CDR1 is SGHAT and CDR2 is FQDESV (reference sequence). V shed 4 bases and J shed 0 bases, with 6 bases lying between them.

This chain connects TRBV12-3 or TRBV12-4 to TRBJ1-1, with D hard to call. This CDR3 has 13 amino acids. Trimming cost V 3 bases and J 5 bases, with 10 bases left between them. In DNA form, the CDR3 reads TGTGCCAGCAGTTTTAGTCAAATGACTGAAGCTTTCTTT. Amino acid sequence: CASSFSQMTEAFF.

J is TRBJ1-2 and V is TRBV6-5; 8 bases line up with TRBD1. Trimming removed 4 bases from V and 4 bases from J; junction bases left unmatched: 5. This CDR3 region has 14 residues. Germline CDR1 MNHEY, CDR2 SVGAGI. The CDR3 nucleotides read TGTGCCAGCAGTTCATCCACAGGGGGCTATGGCTACACCTTC. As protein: CASSSSTGGYGYTF.

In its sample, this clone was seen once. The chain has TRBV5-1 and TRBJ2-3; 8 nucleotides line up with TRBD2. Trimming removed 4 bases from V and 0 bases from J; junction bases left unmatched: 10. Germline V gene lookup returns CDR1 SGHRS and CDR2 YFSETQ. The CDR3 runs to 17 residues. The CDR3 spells CASSLSERGFSTDTQYF. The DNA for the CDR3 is TGCGCCAGCAGCCTTTCGGAGCGGGGGTTTAGCACAGATACGCAGTATTTT. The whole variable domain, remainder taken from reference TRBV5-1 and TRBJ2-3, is KAGVTQTPRYLIKTRGQQVTLSCSPISGHRSVSWYQQTPGQGLQFLFEYFSETQRNKGNFPGRFSGRQFSNSRSEMNVSTLELGDSALYLCASSLSERGFSTDTQYFGPGTRLTVL.

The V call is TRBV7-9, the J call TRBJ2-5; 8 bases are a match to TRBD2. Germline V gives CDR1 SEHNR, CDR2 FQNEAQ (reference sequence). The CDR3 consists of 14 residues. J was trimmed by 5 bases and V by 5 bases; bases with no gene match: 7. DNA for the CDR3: TGTGCCAGCAGCCCCGGGGGGGCTCGGGAGACCCAGTACTTC. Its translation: CASSPGGARETQYF. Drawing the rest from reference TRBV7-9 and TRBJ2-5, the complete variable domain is DTGVSQNPRHKITKRGQNVTFRCDPISEHNRLYWYRQTLGQGPEFLTYFQNEAQLEKSRLLSDRFSAERPKGSFSTLEIQRTEQGDSAMYLCASSPGGARETQYFGPGTRLLVL.

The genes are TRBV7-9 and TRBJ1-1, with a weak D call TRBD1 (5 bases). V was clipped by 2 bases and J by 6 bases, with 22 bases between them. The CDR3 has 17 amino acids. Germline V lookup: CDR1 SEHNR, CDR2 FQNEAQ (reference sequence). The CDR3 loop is CASSLMAGGGLNAEAFF. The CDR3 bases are TGTGCCAGCAGCTTAATGGCTGGGGGAGGGCTTAACGCTGAAGCTTTCTTT.

The CDR3 loop reads CASSDGGPPTYEQYF. In nucleotides, the CDR3 is TGTGCCAGCAGTGACGGAGGGCCACCGACCTACGAGCAGTACTTC. The rearrangement links TRBV2 to TRBJ2-7; D may be TRBD2 (6 bases). The CDR3 extends over 15 amino acids. The germline V and J ends were trimmed by 3 bases and 2 bases, with 14 bases remaining between them. CDR1 is SNHLY and CDR2 is FYNNEI in the germline V gene.

As DNA, the CDR3 is TGTGCCAGCAGCCAGAGCAGGGAGCAGTTCTTC. Its translation is CASSQSREQFF. The chain is built from TRBV14 and TRBJ2-1; D not resolved. The germline CDR1 and CDR2 sequences are SGHDN and FVKESK. The CDR3 runs to 11 residues. V lost 3 bases and J 10 bases, leaving 7 bases between the germline ends. Supplemented by reference TRBV14 and TRBJ2-1, the full variable domain reads EAGVTQFPSHSVIEKGQTVTLRCDPISGHDNLYWYRRVMGKEIKFLLHFVKESKQDESGMPNNRFLAERTGGTYSTLKVQPAELEDSGVYFCASSQSREQFFGPGTRLTVL.

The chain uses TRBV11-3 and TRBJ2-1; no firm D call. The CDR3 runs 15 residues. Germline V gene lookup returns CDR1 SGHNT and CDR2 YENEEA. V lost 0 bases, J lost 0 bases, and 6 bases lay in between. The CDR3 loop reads CASSLEASSYNEQFF. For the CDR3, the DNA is TGTGCCAGCAGCTTAGAGGCTAGCTCCTACAATGAGCAGTTCTTC.

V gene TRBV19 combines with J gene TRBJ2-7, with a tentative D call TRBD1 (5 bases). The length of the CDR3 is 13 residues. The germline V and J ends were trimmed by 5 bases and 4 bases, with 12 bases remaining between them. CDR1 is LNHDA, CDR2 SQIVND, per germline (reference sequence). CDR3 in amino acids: CASSPTAGYEQYF. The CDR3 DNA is TGTGCCAGTAGTCCGACGGCAGGGTACGAGCAGTACTTC.

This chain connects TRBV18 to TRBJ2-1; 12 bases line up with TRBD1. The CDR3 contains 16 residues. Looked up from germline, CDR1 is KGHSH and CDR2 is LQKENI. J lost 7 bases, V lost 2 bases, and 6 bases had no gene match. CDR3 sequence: CASSPTPGQGANEQFF. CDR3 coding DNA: TGTGCCAGCTCACCAACTCCGGGACAGGGGGCAAATGAGCAGTTCTTC.

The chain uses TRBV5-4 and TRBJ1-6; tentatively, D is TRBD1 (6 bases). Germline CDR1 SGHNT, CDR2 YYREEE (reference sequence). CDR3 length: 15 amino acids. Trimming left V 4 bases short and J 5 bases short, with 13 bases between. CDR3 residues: CASSPRAGDNSPLHF. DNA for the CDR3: TGTGCCAGCAGCCCGCGGGCAGGGGATAATTCACCCCTCCACTTT.

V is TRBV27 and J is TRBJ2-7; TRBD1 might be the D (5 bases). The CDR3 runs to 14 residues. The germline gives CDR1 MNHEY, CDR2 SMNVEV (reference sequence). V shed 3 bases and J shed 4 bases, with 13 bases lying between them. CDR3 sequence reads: CASSFQGIGYEQYF. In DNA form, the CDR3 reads TGTGCCAGCAGTTTTCAGGGAATAGGTTACGAGCAGTACTTC.

The CDR3: CASSQLLGLTSNYGYTF. CDR3 sequence (DNA): TGCGCCAGCAGCCAACTTTTGGGACTAACATCTAACTATGGCTACACCTTC. The rearrangement uses TRBV4-3 and TRBJ1-2; the D gene is possibly TRBD1 (5 bases). The CDR3 covers 17 residues. Germline V lookup: CDR1 LGHNA, CDR2 YSLEER. V shed 2 bases and J shed 0 bases, with 16 bases lying between them.

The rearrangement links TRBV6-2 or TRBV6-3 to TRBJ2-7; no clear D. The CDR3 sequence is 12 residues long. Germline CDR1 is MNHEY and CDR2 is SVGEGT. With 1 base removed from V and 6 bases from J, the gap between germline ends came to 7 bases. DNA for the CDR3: TGTGCCAGCAGTTACTATCGCGGCGAGCAGTACTTC. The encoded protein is CASSYYRGEQYF.

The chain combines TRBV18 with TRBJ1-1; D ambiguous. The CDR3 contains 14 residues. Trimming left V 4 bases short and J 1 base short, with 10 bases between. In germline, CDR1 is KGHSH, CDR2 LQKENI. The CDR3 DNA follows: TGTGCCAGCTCACAACTACCACCGAACACTGAAGCTTTCTTT. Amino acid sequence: CASSQLPPNTEAFF.

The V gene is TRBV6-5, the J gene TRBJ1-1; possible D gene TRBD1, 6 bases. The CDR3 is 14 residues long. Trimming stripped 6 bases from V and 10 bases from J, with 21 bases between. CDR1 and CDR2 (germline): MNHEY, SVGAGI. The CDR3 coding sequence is TGTGCCAGCAGCCTTACGAACAGGGTGTATCCAGCTTTCTTT. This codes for CASSLTNRVYPAFF.

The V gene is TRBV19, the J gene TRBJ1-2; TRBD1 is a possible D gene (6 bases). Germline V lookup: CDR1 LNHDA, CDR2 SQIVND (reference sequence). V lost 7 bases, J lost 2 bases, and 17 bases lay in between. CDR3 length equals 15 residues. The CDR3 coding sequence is TGTGCCAGTACCAAGGGGGTTAATCCGAACTATGGCTACACCTTC. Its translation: CASTKGVNPNYGYTF.

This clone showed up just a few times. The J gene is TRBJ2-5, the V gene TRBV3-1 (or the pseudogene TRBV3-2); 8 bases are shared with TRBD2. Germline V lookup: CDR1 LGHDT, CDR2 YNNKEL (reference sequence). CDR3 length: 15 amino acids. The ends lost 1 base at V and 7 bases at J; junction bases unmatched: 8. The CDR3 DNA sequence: TGTGCCAGCAGCCAAGCGGGAGGGCCGGGGGGGACCCAGTACTTC. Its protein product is CASSQAGGPGGTQYF.

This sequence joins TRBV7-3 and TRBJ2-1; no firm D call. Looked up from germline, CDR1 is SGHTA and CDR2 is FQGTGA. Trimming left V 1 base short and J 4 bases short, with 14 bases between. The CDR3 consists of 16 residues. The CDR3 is CASSLRAETPYNEQFF. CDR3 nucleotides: TGTGCCAGCAGCTTAAGGGCCGAGACACCTTACAATGAGCAGTTCTTC. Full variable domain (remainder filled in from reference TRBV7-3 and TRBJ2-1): GAGVSQTPSNKVTEKGKYVELRCDPISGHTALYWYRQSLGQGPEFLIYFQGTGAADDSGLPNDRFFAVRPEGSVSTLKIQRTERGDSAVYLCASSLRAETPYNEQFFGPGTRLTVL.

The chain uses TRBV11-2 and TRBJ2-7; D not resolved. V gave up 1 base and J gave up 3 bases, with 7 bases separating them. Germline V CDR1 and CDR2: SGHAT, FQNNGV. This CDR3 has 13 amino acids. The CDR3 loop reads CASSLAQYYEQYF. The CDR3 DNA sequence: TGTGCCAGCAGCTTAGCCCAGTACTACGAGCAGTACTTC. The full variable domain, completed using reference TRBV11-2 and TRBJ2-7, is EAGVAQSPRYKIIEKRQSVAFWCNPISGHATLYWYQQILGQGPKLLIQFQNNGVVDDSQLPKDRFSAERLKGVDSTLKIQPAKLEDSAVYLCASSLAQYYEQYFGPGTRLTVT.

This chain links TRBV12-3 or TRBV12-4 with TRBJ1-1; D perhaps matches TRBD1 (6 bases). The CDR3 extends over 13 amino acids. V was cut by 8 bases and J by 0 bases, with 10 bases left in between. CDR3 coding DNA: TGTGCCAGCGCCAGGGACATGAACACTGAAGCTTTCTTT. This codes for CASARDMNTEAFF.

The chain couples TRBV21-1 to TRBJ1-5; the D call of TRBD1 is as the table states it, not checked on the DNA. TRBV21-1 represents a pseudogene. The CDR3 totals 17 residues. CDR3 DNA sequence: TGTGCCAGCAGTGGAAGGACAGAAGACTATAGCAATCAGCCCCAGCATTTT. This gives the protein CASSGRTEDYSNQPQHF.

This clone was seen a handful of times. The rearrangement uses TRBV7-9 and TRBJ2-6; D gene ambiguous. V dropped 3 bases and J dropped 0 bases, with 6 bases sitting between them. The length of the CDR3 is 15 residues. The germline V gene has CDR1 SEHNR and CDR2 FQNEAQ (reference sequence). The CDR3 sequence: CASSFPSSGANVLTF. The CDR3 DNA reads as TGTGCCAGCAGCTTTCCGAGCTCTGGGGCCAACGTCCTGACTTTC.

This CDR3 is CASSPNTDRVNQPQHF. CDR3 nucleotide sequence: TGTGCCAGCAGCCCAAATACGGACAGGGTCAATCAGCCCCAGCATTTT. The chain has TRBV5-5 and TRBJ1-5; TRBD1 matches 8 bases. J gave up 3 bases and V 4 bases, and 9 bases lay outside the gene matches. Germline loops: CDR1 SGHKS, CDR2 YYEKEE (reference sequence). The length of the CDR3 is 16 residues.

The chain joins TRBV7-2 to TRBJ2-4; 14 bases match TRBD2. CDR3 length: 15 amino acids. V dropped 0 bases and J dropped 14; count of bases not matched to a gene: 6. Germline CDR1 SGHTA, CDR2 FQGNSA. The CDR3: CASSLASGTSGSEYF. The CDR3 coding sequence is TGTGCCAGCAGCTTAGCATCCGGGACTAGCGGGAGCGAGTACTTC.

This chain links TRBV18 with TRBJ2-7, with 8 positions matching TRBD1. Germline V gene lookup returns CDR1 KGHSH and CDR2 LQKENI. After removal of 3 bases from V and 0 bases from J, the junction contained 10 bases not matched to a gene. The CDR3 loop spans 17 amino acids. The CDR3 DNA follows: TGTGCCAGCTCACCGACTAACCCACAGGGGGTCTCCTACGAGCAGTACTTC. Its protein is CASSPTNPQGVSYEQYF.